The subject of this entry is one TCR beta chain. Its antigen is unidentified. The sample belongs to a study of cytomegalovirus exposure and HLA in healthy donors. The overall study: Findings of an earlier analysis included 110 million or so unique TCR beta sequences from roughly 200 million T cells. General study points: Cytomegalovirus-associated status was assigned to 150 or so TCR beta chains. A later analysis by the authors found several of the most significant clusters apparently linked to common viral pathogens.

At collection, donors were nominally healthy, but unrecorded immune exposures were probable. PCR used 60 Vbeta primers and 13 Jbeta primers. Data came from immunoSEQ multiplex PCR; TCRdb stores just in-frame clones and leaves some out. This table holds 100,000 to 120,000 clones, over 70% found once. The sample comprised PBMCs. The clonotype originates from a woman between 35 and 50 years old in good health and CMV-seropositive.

The CDR3 DNA sequence: TGTGCCAGCAGCTCGGGACTAGACACCGGGGAGCTGTTTTTT. Protein product: CASSSGLDTGELFF. This chain connects TRBV7-3 to TRBJ2-2; 8 positions agree with TRBD2. This CDR3 has 14 residues. V lost 4 bases to trimming and J lost 3 bases; unmatched junction nucleotides: 1. The germline V gene encodes CDR1 SGHTA and CDR2 FQGTGA.